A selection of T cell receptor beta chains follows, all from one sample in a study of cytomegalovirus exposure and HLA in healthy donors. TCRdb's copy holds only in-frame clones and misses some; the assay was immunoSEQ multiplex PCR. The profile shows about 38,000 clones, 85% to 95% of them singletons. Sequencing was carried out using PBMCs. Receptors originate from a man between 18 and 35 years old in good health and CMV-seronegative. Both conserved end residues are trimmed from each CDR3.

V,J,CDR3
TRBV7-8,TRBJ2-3,ASSSNSGGLTDTQY
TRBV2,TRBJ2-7,ASSESGEQY
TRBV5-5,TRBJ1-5,ASSYRVNQPQH
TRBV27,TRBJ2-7,ASSMTGGFRYEQY
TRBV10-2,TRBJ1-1,ASSVPTGAGNTEAF
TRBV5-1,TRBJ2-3,ASSLARGEGQGFGTQY
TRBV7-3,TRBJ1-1,ASSLTHGTEAF
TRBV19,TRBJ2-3,ASSITDRDADQY
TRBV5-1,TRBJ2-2,ASSLQGPATGELF
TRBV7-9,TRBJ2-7,ASRPGTGTYEQY
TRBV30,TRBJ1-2,AWSGRGNSYGYT
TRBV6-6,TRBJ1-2,ASSLQGGYGYT
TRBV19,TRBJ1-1,ASSMAEFFGTEAF
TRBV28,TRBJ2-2,ASSPGTANTGELF
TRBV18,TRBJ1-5,ASSQGSHQPQH
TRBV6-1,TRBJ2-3,ASSEIVSTDTQY
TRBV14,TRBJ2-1,ASSQDGTSEQF
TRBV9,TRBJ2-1,ASSPRAGWDEQF
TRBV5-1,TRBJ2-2,ASSLPGLAGGDTGELF
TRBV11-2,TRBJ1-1,ASSLLNGGEAF
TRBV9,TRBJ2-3,ASSVRLAAADTQY
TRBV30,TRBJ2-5,AWIPHIGGETQY
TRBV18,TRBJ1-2,ASSPERGSRGYT
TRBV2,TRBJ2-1,ASSVTRDLQNEQF
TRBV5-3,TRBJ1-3,ARSLAANSGNTIY
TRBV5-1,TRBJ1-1,ASSPALGGMNTEAF
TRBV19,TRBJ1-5,ASKAGDIFSKGNQPQH
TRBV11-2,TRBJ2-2,ASSPRQGWAGELF